The entry below gives a single T cell receptor beta chain sequence along with its context. This sample is part of a study of OX40 agonist ivuxolimab in advanced cancers. Study context: The dose-escalation group included hepatocellular carcinoma, melanoma, renal cell carcinoma and head and neck cancer.

Sequenced by immunoSEQ multiplex PCR; TCRdb stores in-frame clones only, minus some. This sample yields around 110,000 clones, of which around 93% are seen a single time; roughly 1.1% belongs to the top ten. There are 15 residues in the CDR3. Germline V gives CDR1 KGHSH, CDR2 LQKENI. V lost 4 bases to trimming and J lost 0 bases; unmatched junction nucleotides: 6. This TCR derives from an adult with an advanced solid tumor such as melanoma, head and neck, liver or kidney cancer. Sequenced material: CD4+ or CD8+ T cells sorted from blood, taken in a trial of the OX40 agonist ivuxolimab. The rearrangement uses TRBV18 and TRBJ2-7; the match to TRBD1 covers 7 bases. CDR3 sequence: CASSLMGQSSYEQYF. CDR3 sequence (DNA): TGTGCCAGCTCACTGATGGGACAGAGCTCCTACGAGCAGTACTTC.